The 20 T cell receptor beta chains below come from one sample, sequenced in a study of blood T cell repertoires in COVID-19. Measured with immunoSEQ multiplex PCR; TCRdb has only the in-frame clones, and not every one. The data show under 200,000 clones, with more than 70% seen just once and 1.5% to 2% held by the top ten. The sample was peripheral blood. The receptors here all came from a man younger than 35 with active or convalescent COVID-19.

This clone was seen a single time. This rearrangement joins TRBV4-1 to TRBJ1-2; D not certain. The CDR3 loop spans 14 amino acids. V was pared by 1 base and J by 5 bases, with 11 bases between. Per the germline V gene, CDR1 is MGHRA and CDR2 is YSYEKL. CDR3 nucleotides: TGCGCCAGCAGCCAAGGTTCGGGAGTATATGGCTACACCTTC. This sequence encodes CASSQGSGVYGYTF.

CDR3 in DNA: TGTGCCAGCAGCCAAGCGACCCCGGGACTAGCGGGAGGAGGGTACCAAGAGACCCAGTACTTC. Translation gives CASSQATPGLAGGGYQETQYF. This sequence joins TRBV14 and TRBJ2-5; 15 bases map to TRBD2. The V gene's germline CDR1 is SGHDN and CDR2 FVKESK. The CDR3 length is 21 residues. Germline trimming cut 1 base from V and 0 bases from J; bases unmatched to any gene: 12.

The chain links TRBV11-2 to TRBJ1-2; D perhaps matches TRBD1 (6 bases). The V end was cut by 6 bases, the J end by 0 bases, with 14 bases between. Germline CDR1 SGHAT, CDR2 FQNNGV. CDR3 length: 15 residues. The CDR3 DNA sequence: TGTGCCAGCAGTAACCCTAGGACAGCTAACTATGGCTACACCTTC. Translated, it gives CASSNPRTANYGYTF.

The rearrangement joins TRBV5-4 to TRBJ2-1; tentative D call: TRBD2 (6 bases). Deletions cut 0 bases from V and 5 bases from J, with 12 bases between. This CDR3 is 15 amino acids long. CDR1 is SGHNT and CDR2 is YYREEE in the germline V gene (reference sequence). CDR3 nucleotides: TGTGCCAGCAGCTTGGCCGGGGGTTCCCACAATGAGCAGTTCTTC. The encoded protein is CASSLAGGSHNEQFF.

The CDR3 region is CATQTGIGNTIYF. CDR3 DNA sequence: TGTGCCACCCAGACAGGGATTGGAAACACCATATATTTT. The chain couples TRBV28 to TRBJ1-3; 7 bases are a match to TRBD1. V lost 10 bases to trimming and J lost 3 bases; unmatched junction nucleotides: 6. The CDR3 is made up of 13 amino acids. CDR1 and CDR2 from the germline V gene are MDHEN and SYDVKM.

The sample holds one count of this clone. V usage is TRBV3-1 (or the pseudogene TRBV3-2) and J usage is TRBJ1-1; D may be TRBD1 (6 bases). CDR1 and CDR2 from the germline V gene are LGHDT and YNNKEL (reference sequence). Trimming took 6 bases from V and 0 from J, leaving 14 bases between them. This CDR3 contains 15 residues. For the CDR3, the DNA is TGTGCCAGCAGTCGCTTTGGACAGTTGAACACTGAAGCTTTCTTT. It is translated as CASSRFGQLNTEAFF.

CDR3 region: CASSLDSYTSTDTQYF. CDR3 in DNA: TGTGCCAGCAGCTTGGATAGCTATACTAGCACAGATACGCAGTATTTT. This rearrangement joins TRBV5-6 to TRBJ2-3, with no clear D. The CDR3 totals 16 residues. The V gene lost 0 bases and the J gene lost 0 bases, with 11 bases spanning the gap. Germline CDR1 SGHDT, CDR2 YYEEEE. The variable domain in full, with the rest retrieved from reference TRBV5-6 and TRBJ2-3, is DAGVTQSPTHLIKTRGQQVTLRCSPKSGHDTVSWYQQALGQGPQFIFQYYEEEERQRGNFPDRFSGHQFPNYSSELNVNALLLGDSALYLCASSLDSYTSTDTQYFGPGTRLTVL.

The chain couples TRBV7-6 to TRBJ2-5; 12 bases align to TRBD1. The CDR3 covers 17 residues. Germline CDR1 SGHVS, CDR2 FNYEAQ. V shed 4 bases, J shed 5 bases, and the junction held 11 bases outside the gene matches. Written as DNA, the CDR3 is TGTGCCAGCAGCTCAAAAATGGGACAGGGGGCGATCGAGACCCAGTACTTC. This encodes CASSSKMGQGAIETQYF. The full variable domain, in which reference TRBV7-6 and TRBJ2-5 provide the parts outside the CDR3, is GAGVSQSPRYKVTKRGQDVALRCDPISGHVSLYWYRQALGQGPEFLTYFNYEAQQDKSGLPNDRFSAERPEGSISTLTIQRTEQRDSAMYRCASSSKMGQGAIETQYFGPGTRLLVL.

The chain recombines TRBV24-1 with TRBJ1-1; D is unresolved. The CDR3 totals 13 residues. With 3 bases removed from V and 10 bases from J, the gap between germline ends came to 14 bases. CDR1 KGHDR and CDR2 SFDVKD come from the germline V gene. The CDR3 DNA sequence: TGTGCCACCAGTGATGCACAGCTGATGGGAGCTTTCTTT. Translating gives CATSDAQLMGAFF.

J is TRBJ2-1 and V is TRBV19, with TRBD2 identical over 10 bases. The CDR3 totals 19 residues. The V segment lost 3 bases and the J segment 3 bases; nucleotides outside the gene matches: 14. Germline assignment: CDR1 LNHDA and CDR2 SQIVND (reference sequence). The CDR3 spells CASSMTGTSVRNFYNEQFF. Written as DNA, the CDR3 is TGTGCCAGTAGTATGACCGGGACTAGCGTAAGAAACTTCTACAATGAGCAGTTCTTC.

This chain links TRBV19 with TRBJ2-5, with a tentative D call TRBD2 (5 bases). Germline V lookup: CDR1 LNHDA, CDR2 SQIVND (reference sequence). V lost 6 bases, J lost 1 base, and 12 bases lay in between. This CDR3 comprises 14 residues. Here the CDR3 reads CASSNGGSQETQYF. The CDR3 region has the DNA TGTGCCAGTAGCAATGGAGGCAGCCAAGAGACCCAGTACTTC.

The chain carries TRBV6-6 and TRBJ2-6; 8 bases map to TRBD1. The CDR3 runs 18 residues. V was clipped by 5 bases and J by 1 base; unmatched bases: 10. Germline-derived CDR1 and CDR2 are MNHNY and SVGAGI (reference sequence). The CDR3 region is CASSPETGETSGANVLTF. The DNA for the CDR3 is TGTGCCAGCAGTCCTGAGACAGGGGAGACGTCTGGGGCCAACGTCCTGACTTTC.

This chain connects TRBV28 to TRBJ2-3, with unresolved D. Looked up from germline, CDR1 is MDHEN and CDR2 is SYDVKM. The length of the CDR3 is 15 residues. The V gene lost 2 bases and the J gene lost 2 bases, with 11 bases spanning the gap. The CDR3 protein is CASSLSLIVTDTQYF. DNA for the CDR3: TGTGCCAGCAGTTTAAGCCTTATCGTCACAGATACGCAGTATTTT. Drawing the rest from reference TRBV28 and TRBJ2-3, the complete variable domain is DVKVTQSSRYLVKRTGEKVFLECVQDMDHENMFWYRQDPGLGLRLIYFSYDVKMKEKGDIPEGYSVSREKKERFSLILESASTNQTSMYLCASSLSLIVTDTQYFGPGTRLTVL.

This rearrangement joins TRBV6-5 to TRBJ1-2, with D perhaps matching TRBD1 (5 bases). This CDR3 region has 14 residues. Germline V lookup: CDR1 MNHEY, CDR2 SVGAGI. With 5 bases removed from V and 4 bases from J, the gap between germline ends came to 14 bases. DNA for the CDR3: TGTGCCAGCAGTCGTCTAGGGGTATCCTATGGCTACACCTTC. It encodes CASSRLGVSYGYTF.

This clone was found once. The rearrangement uses TRBV5-4 and TRBJ2-5, with TRBD2 matching 8 bases. Germline CDR1 is SGHNT and CDR2 is YYREEE (reference sequence). The length of the CDR3 is 15 residues. V lost 0 bases and J lost 6; bases outside the gene matches: 7. Here the CDR3 DNA reads TGTGCCAGCAGCTTGGCCCGGGAGGGCCGTCAGACCCAGTACTTC. Protein sequence: CASSLAREGRQTQYF.

The count of this clone is one. This rearrangement joins TRBV10-3 to TRBJ1-1; possibly TRBD1 for D (5 bases). V was pared by 1 base and J by 6 bases, with 9 bases between. Germline CDR1 reads ENHRY; CDR2 reads SYGVKD. This CDR3 is built from 13 residues. Written as DNA, the CDR3 is TGTGCCATCAGTGAGTTATCAGGGTCTGAAGCTTTCTTT. The encoded protein is CAISELSGSEAFF.

The chain combines TRBV7-2 with TRBJ2-7, with D perhaps matching TRBD2 (5 bases). V was clipped by 1 base and J by 1 base, with 11 bases between them. From germline, CDR1 is SGHTA and CDR2 FQGNSA. The CDR3 sequence is 15 residues long. CDR3 sequence: CASSLVWTGSYEQYF. CDR3 nucleotide sequence: TGTGCCAGCAGCTTAGTTTGGACTGGGTCCTACGAGCAGTACTTC.

The V and J genes are TRBV19 and TRBJ2-3, with TRBD1 matching 9 bases. V was pared by 3 bases and J by 3 bases, with 4 bases of the junction left unmatched. This CDR3 comprises 15 residues. Germline V gives CDR1 LNHDA, CDR2 SQIVND (reference sequence). The CDR3 reads CASSIPGQGTDTQYF. CDR3 bases: TGTGCCAGTAGTATTCCGGGACAGGGAACAGATACGCAGTATTTT.

The rearrangement joins TRBV28 to TRBJ2-3; TRBD1 matches at 11 bases. Trimming at V came to 5 bases and at J to 4 bases, leaving 2 bases not matched to a gene. The CDR3 contains 14 residues. CDR1 and CDR2 (germline): MDHEN, SYDVKM. The CDR3 DNA is TGTGCCAGCAGTCGGGACAGGGGGTCAGATACGCAGTATTTT. Residues: CASSRDRGSDTQYF.

This chain uses TRBV3-1 (or the pseudogene TRBV3-2) with TRBJ2-3; 10 bases are shared with TRBD2. This CDR3 has 16 amino acids. V lost 3 bases, J lost 3 bases, and 6 bases stayed unmatched. Germline V gene data show CDR1 as LGHDT and CDR2 as YNNKEL (reference sequence). CDR3 in amino acids: CASSQRRTSGTDTQYF. CDR3 DNA sequence: TGTGCCAGCAGCCAGCGCCGGACTAGCGGAACAGATACGCAGTATTTT.